This T cell receptor (beta chain) came from a study of T cell repertoires in aging, cancer and after chemotherapy. For the study at large: Millions of TCR reads were in the whole dataset.

A mixed TRB-A/B primer pool amplified rearranged TRB by multiplex touch-down PCR. TCRdb recomputed calls from the multiplex PCR reads with MiXCR, one row per CDR3 protein. The data show roughly 1,800 distinct CDR3 sequences, with approximately 60% seen just once and around 20% held by the top ten. The CDR3 consists of 18 residues. V was pared by 6 bases and J by 0 bases, with 18 bases between. CDR1 MNHNS and CDR2 SASEGT come from the germline V gene. Peripheral blood genomic DNA, not sorted cells or RNA, was the template. With regard to this clonotype: The antigen is not known.

Whole-study findings and limits: Loss of evenness, beyond lost richness, contributed to age-related TCR diversity decline in cancer patients. Immunological memory after chemotherapy cannot be judged from the repertoire data.

This clonotype originated in a human donor with a blood cancer. The sequenced sample consisted of blood. J is TRBJ2-6 and V is TRBV6-1; maybe TRBD1 (5 bases). CDR3 DNA sequence: TGTGCCAGCAGCTCTCTGGGGCAACTATTCTCTGGGGCCAACGTCCTGACTTTC. Translating gives CASSSLGQLFSGANVLTF.